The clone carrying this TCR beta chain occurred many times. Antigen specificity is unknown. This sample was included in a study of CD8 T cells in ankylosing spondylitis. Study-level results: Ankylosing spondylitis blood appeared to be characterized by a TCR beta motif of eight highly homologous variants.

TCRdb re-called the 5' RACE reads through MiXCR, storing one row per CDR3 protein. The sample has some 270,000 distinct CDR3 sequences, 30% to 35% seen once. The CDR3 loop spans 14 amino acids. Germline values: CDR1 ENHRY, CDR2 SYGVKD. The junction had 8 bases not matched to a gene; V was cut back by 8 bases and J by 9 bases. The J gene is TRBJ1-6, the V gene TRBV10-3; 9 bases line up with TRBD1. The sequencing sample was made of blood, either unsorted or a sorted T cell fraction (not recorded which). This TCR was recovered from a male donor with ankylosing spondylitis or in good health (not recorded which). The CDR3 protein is CAIRTGTGFSPLHF. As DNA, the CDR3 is TGTGCCATCCGAACCGGGACAGGGTTTTCACCCCTCCACTTT.